The 19 T cell receptor beta chains given below trace back to one sample, sequenced in a study of blood T cell repertoires in COVID-19. Measured with immunoSEQ multiplex PCR; TCRdb has only the in-frame clones, and not every one. The sample includes 150,000 to 200,000 clones, 89% of them seen just once. The sample consisted of PBMCs or T cells enriched from blood (not recorded which). The receptors were sampled from a woman aged 18-30 years who had recovered from COVID-19.

This clone was found once. The rearrangement joins TRBV12-5 to TRBJ2-7; possible D gene TRBD1, 6 bases. The CDR3 extends over 18 amino acids. The V and J ends lost 3 bases and 0 bases respectively, with 21 bases between them. Germline-derived CDR1 and CDR2 are LGHNT and FRNRAP. Here the CDR3 DNA reads TGTGCTAGTGGTTTTCCCGCCCTACAGGGTATAGTCTCCTACGAGCAGTACTTC. The encoded protein is CASGFPALQGIVSYEQYF.

This sequence joins TRBV29-1 and TRBJ2-7; 8 bases agree with TRBD1. V shed 6 bases and J 3 bases; nucleotides not matched to a gene: 4. CDR1 and CDR2 from the germline V gene are SQVTM and ANQGSEA. There are 12 residues in the CDR3. Here the CDR3 DNA reads TGCAGCGTCCGGACAGGGATCTACGAGCAGTACTTC. It is translated as CSVRTGIYEQYF.

The rearrangement joins TRBV2 to TRBJ2-7; 9 bases map to TRBD1. The CDR3 runs 15 residues. Germline V lookup: CDR1 SNHLY, CDR2 FYNNEI. With V trimmed by 5 bases and J by 2 bases, 7 bases remained unmatched. The CDR3 DNA reads TGTGCCAGCAGTCTCTCGACAGGGGGGACCTACGAGCAGTACTTC. It encodes CASSLSTGGTYEQYF.

This sequence joins TRBV7-2 and TRBJ1-2, with 7 bases lining up with TRBD1. The CDR3 has 14 amino acids. The V gene's germline CDR1 is SGHTA and CDR2 FQGNSA. The V and J ends lost 1 base and 7 bases, in that order; junction bases with no gene match: 6. For the CDR3, the DNA is TGTGCCAGCAGCTTAGGACAGGGAGTTGCTGGCTACACCTTC. Its protein product is CASSLGQGVAGYTF.

The chain is built from TRBV27 and TRBJ1-2, with 7 bases aligning to TRBD1. Germline V gives CDR1 MNHEY, CDR2 SMNVEV (reference sequence). V was pared by 4 bases and J by 7 bases, with 9 bases of the junction left unmatched. This CDR3 has 14 amino acids. CDR3 amino acids: CASSYTGDRTGYTF. As DNA, the CDR3 is TGTGCCAGCAGTTATACAGGGGATAGAACTGGCTACACCTTC.

This chain joins TRBV29-1 and TRBJ2-5, with 7 bases matching TRBD1. The CDR3 covers 8 residues. CDR1 and CDR2 from the germline V gene are SQVTM and ANQGSEA. Trimming cost V 7 bases and J 13 bases; bases outside gene matches: 3. CDR3: CSDGDRYF. The CDR3 DNA follows: TGCAGCGACGGGGACAGGTACTTC.

The rearrangement uses TRBV7-9 and TRBJ2-5; D is perhaps TRBD1 (6 bases). The germline V and J ends were trimmed by 5 bases and 3 bases, with 13 bases remaining between them. CDR3 length: 14 residues. Germline V gene sequence: CDR1 SEHNR, CDR2 FQNEAQ (reference sequence). For the CDR3, the DNA is TGTGCCAGCAGCCAAGTCGACAGGAAAGAGACCCAGTACTTC. It is translated as CASSQVDRKETQYF.

The rearrangement links TRBV12-5 to TRBJ2-3; 10 nucleotides line up with TRBD1. Germline-derived CDR1 and CDR2 are LGHNT and FRNRAP. The CDR3 extends over 14 amino acids. Germline trimming cut 6 bases from V and 3 bases from J; bases unmatched to any gene: 3. Here the CDR3 DNA reads TGTGCTAGTGGGCCGGGACAGGGGACAGATACGCAGTATTTT. Translated: CASGPGQGTDTQYF. The full variable domain, its missing parts supplied by reference TRBV12-5 and TRBJ2-3, is DARVTQTPRHKVTEMGQEVTMRCQPILGHNTVFWYRQTMMQGLELLAYFRNRAPLDDSGMPKDRFSAEMPDATLATLKIQPSEPRDSAVYFCASGPGQGTDTQYFGPGTRLTVL.

The chain recombines TRBV5-1 with TRBJ1-2, with 7 bases that match TRBD1. Unmatched junction bases numbered 5, after V lost 2 bases and J lost 7 bases. CDR1 is SGHRS, CDR2 YFSETQ, per germline. The CDR3 contains 13 residues. This CDR3 is CASSFGTEIGYTF. The CDR3, as DNA: TGCGCCAGCAGCTTTGGGACAGAGATTGGCTACACCTTC.

The chain joins TRBV24-1 to TRBJ1-5; the D gene is possibly TRBD1 (6 bases). V dropped 4 bases and J dropped 4 bases, with 22 bases sitting between them. The CDR3 has 18 residues. CDR1 and CDR2 (germline): KGHDR, SFDVKD. CDR3 amino acids: CATSDPRGALGRNQPQHF. CDR3 DNA sequence: TGTGCCACCAGTGACCCACGGGGGGCACTCGGACGAAATCAGCCCCAGCATTTT.

The CDR3 here is CASSFHGENTEAFF. In DNA form, the CDR3 reads TGTGCCAGCAGTTTCCACGGGGAGAACACTGAAGCTTTCTTT. V is TRBV28 and J is TRBJ1-1; D gene unclear. Trimming pared 3 bases from V and 1 base from J, leaving 9 bases between. The CDR3 has 14 residues. Germline-derived CDR1 and CDR2 are MDHEN and SYDVKM.

The chain joins TRBV5-4 to TRBJ2-1; 10 bases are a match to TRBD2. The CDR3 has 15 residues. Germline trimming cut 5 bases from V and 7 bases from J; bases unmatched to any gene: 9. The germline V gene has CDR1 SGHNT and CDR2 YYREEE (reference sequence). This chain's CDR3 is CASRSSGGPANEQFF. CDR3 nucleotides: TGTGCCAGCAGATCTAGCGGGGGACCTGCTAATGAGCAGTTCTTC.

Concerning this clone itself: A junction boundary mismatches the germline segment, possibly from a read error. The CDR3 reads CASQTGTLYGQYF. The CDR3 coding sequence is TGTGCCAGCCAAACAGGAACCCTTTACGGGCAGTACTTC. This chain connects TRBV28 to TRBJ2-7; possible D gene TRBD1, 5 bases. CDR1 and CDR2 (germline): MDHEN, SYDVKM. The CDR3 length is 13 residues.

The J gene is TRBJ2-2, the V gene TRBV10-3; 8 bases fit TRBD2. Germline V gives CDR1 ENHRY, CDR2 SYGVKD. V shed 3 bases, J shed 4 bases, and the junction held 4 bases outside the gene matches. This CDR3 is 15 amino acids long. CDR3 sequence (DNA): TGTGCCATCAGTGACGGGGGGGCGGGCACCGGGGAGCTGTTTTTT. Protein product: CAISDGGAGTGELFF.

This chain joins TRBV27 and TRBJ1-1; weak D call: TRBD1 (6 bases). Per the germline V gene, CDR1 is MNHEY and CDR2 is SMNVEV (reference sequence). This CDR3 region has 15 residues. V was cut by 6 bases and J by 12 bases, with 26 bases left in between. CDR3 protein: CASSYNRAGNGVSFF. The CDR3 DNA reads TGTGCCAGCAGCTACAACAGGGCCGGGAATGGGGTTTCTTTCTTT.

The genes are TRBV7-2 and TRBJ2-3; 13 positions agree with TRBD2. V dropped 10 bases and J dropped 5; count of bases not matched to a gene: 9. The CDR3 length is 15 residues. Germline loops: CDR1 SGHTA, CDR2 FQGNSA. DNA for the CDR3: TGTGCCACCGGCAGACTAGCGGGGGGCAAAGATACGCAGTATTTT. Its protein product is CATGRLAGGKDTQYF. The entire variable domain, with the rest obtained from reference TRBV7-2 and TRBJ2-3, is as follows: GAGVSQSPSNKVTEKGKDVELRCDPISGHTALYWYRQSLGQGLEFLIYFQGNSAPDKSGLPSDRFSAERTGGSVSTLTIQRTQQEDSAVYLCATGRLAGGKDTQYFGPGTRLTVL.

The V gene is TRBV5-4, the J gene TRBJ2-7, with D possibly being TRBD2 (6 bases). Trimming took off 4 bases at V and 6 bases at J, with 11 bases between the two ends. This CDR3 has 12 residues. Germline CDR1 and CDR2: SGHNT and YYREEE (reference sequence). The CDR3 DNA follows: TGTGCCAGCAGCCGACTAGTGGGCGAGCAGTACTTC. This gives the protein CASSRLVGEQYF. The full variable domain, in which reference TRBV5-4 and TRBJ2-7 provide the parts outside the CDR3, is ETGVTQSPTHLIKTRGQQVTLRCSSQSGHNTVSWYQQALGQGPQFIFQYYREEENGRGNFPPRFSGLQFPNYSSELNVNALELDDSALYLCASSRLVGEQYFGPGTRLTVT.

The CDR3 is CASSVGLASDNEQFF. The CDR3 nucleotides are TGTGCCAGCAGCGTTGGACTAGCATCGGACAATGAGCAGTTCTTC. This chain uses TRBV9 with TRBJ2-1, with TRBD2 identical over 8 bases. This CDR3 has 15 amino acids. From germline, CDR1 is SGDLS and CDR2 YYNGEE. Trimming removed 2 bases from V and 5 bases from J; junction bases left unmatched: 6.

The V call is TRBV7-9, the J call TRBJ2-7; possibly TRBD2 for D (7 bases). Trimming shortened V by 3 bases and J by 0 bases, and 18 bases separated the two germline ends. Germline-derived CDR1 and CDR2 are SEHNR and FQNEAQ (reference sequence). The length of the CDR3 is 17 residues. The CDR3 region is CASSFISGGPTSYEQYF. CDR3 DNA sequence: TGTGCCAGCAGCTTCATTTCCGGGGGGCCTACCTCCTACGAGCAGTACTTC. The whole variable domain, filled in from reference TRBV7-9 and TRBJ2-7, reads DTGVSQNPRHKITKRGQNVTFRCDPISEHNRLYWYRQTLGQGPEFLTYFQNEAQLEKSRLLSDRFSAERPKGSFSTLEIQRTEQGDSAMYLCASSFISGGPTSYEQYFGPGTRLTVT.